This T cell receptor (beta chain) is drawn from a study of OX40 agonist ivuxolimab in advanced cancers. For the study at large: Ivuxolimab doses were 0.01, 0.1, 0.3, 1.5, 3 or 10 mg/kg every 2 weeks.

Germline V gene sequence: CDR1 LGHNA, CDR2 YNFKEQ. V lost 2 bases and J lost 3, with 13 bases in between. This CDR3 region has 15 residues. Produced via immunoSEQ multiplex PCR; TCRdb's table is partial and in-frame only. The data contain about 80,000 clones, approximately 95% of them seen just once; the ten biggest clones take up approximately 0.32%. V gene TRBV4-2 combines with J gene TRBJ2-5, with a weak D call TRBD1 (5 bases). The sequences come from CD4+ or CD8+ T cells sorted from blood, collected in a trial of the OX40 agonist ivuxolimab. The TCR comes from an adult with an advanced solid tumor such as melanoma, head and neck, liver or kidney cancer. The CDR3 reads CASSQRGRPEETQYF. The CDR3 DNA is TGTGCCAGCAGCCAAAGGGGTAGACCGGAAGAGACCCAGTACTTC.